Listed below are T cell receptor beta chains from one sample, sequenced in a study of cytomegalovirus exposure and HLA in healthy donors. The data were produced by immunoSEQ multiplex PCR, yet TCRdb's version contains in-frame clones alone and is incomplete. The table includes 150,000 or so clones, 75% to 85% detected once. The sequencing sample was made of PBMCs. Source of these receptors: a man aged 50-60 years in good health and CMV-seronegative. Each CDR3 is given with its conserved first and last residue. Each record gives: D gene, clone size, V gene, J gene, CDR3 protein, CDR3 DNA. The D gene is left open where the match is weak. The size entry is marked missing in some rows and otherwise reads once, few, many or a size class.

>TRBD1|-|TRBV2|TRBJ2-6
CASSGLVRGQRGANVLTF
TGTGCCAGCAGTGGGTTAGTCAGGGGGCAGAGGGGGGCCAACGTCCTGACTTTC
>-|-|TRBV18|TRBJ1-5
CASSPSERFNQPQHF
TGTGCCAGCTCACCATCGGAGCGGTTCAATCAGCCCCAGCATTTT
>TRBD1|few|TRBV19|TRBJ2-7
CASSPGTGGALGEQYF
TGTGCCAGTAGTCCCGGGACAGGGGGCGCGTTGGGCGAGCAGTACTTC
>-|few|TRBV12-2|TRBJ1-1
CASRPLSRQGDCTEAFF
TGTGCAAGTCGCCCCCTCAGCCGGCAGGGGGATTGTACTGAAGCTTTCTTT
>TRBD2|-|TRBV7-2|TRBJ2-1
CASSLAFTSGINNEQFF
TGTGCCAGCAGCTTAGCCTTCACTAGCGGGATAAACAATGAGCAGTTCTTC
>TRBD1|-|TRBV5-1|TRBJ2-7
CASSPGTVLGGVIYEQYF
TGCGCCAGCAGCCCAGGGACAGTGTTAGGTGGTGTTATCTACGAGCAGTACTTC
>-|-|TRBV19|TRBJ1-5
CASSSTVRQPQHF
TGTGCCAGTAGTTCGACAGTAAGGCAGCCCCAGCATTTT
>-|-|TRBV7-9|TRBJ2-1
CASSLAARDNEQFF
TGTGCCAGCAGCTTAGCAGCCAGGGACAATGAGCAGTTCTTC
>-|few|TRBV7-3|TRBJ1-4
CASSSRGIGEKLFF
TGTGCCAGCAGCTCCAGGGGTATCGGGGAAAAACTGTTTTTT
>TRBD1|-|TRBV28|TRBJ1-2
CAIATGVNYGYTF
TGTGCCATCGCGACAGGGGTGAACTATGGCTACACCTTC
>TRBD2|-|TRBV5-1|TRBJ2-1
CASSLGLAGEQFF
TGCGCCAGCAGCTTAGGCTTAGCGGGAGAGCAGTTCTTC
>TRBD2|once|TRBV7-8|TRBJ2-5
CASSLGGGRETQYF
TGTGCCAGCAGCTTAGGGGGGGGAAGGGAGACCCAGTACTTC
>-|-|TRBV12-5|TRBJ1-3
CASGSWTRSSGNTIYF
TGTGCTAGTGGTTCCTGGACAAGATCCTCTGGAAACACCATATATTTT
>-|-|TRBV29-1|TRBJ1-4
CSVPKDIGFDGELFF
TGCAGCGTTCCGAAGGACATTGGATTTGATGGGGAACTGTTTTTT
>TRBD1|-|TRBV5-4|TRBJ1-3
CASSFTGGGGNTIYF
TGTGCCAGCAGCTTCACAGGGGGCGGTGGAAACACCATATATTTT
>TRBD1|-|TRBV2|TRBJ2-2
CASSNPGQAAGELFF
TGTGCCAGCAGTAATCCGGGACAGGCGGCCGGGGAGCTGTTTTTT
>TRBD1|-|TRBV6-4|TRBJ2-2
CASKGTARGELFF
TGTGCCAGCAAAGGGACAGCCCGCGGGGAGCTGTTTTTT
>TRBD2|-|TRBV5-1|TRBJ2-3
CASSLGRGASTDTQYF
TGCGCCAGCAGCTTGGGGCGGGGGGCTAGCACAGATACGCAGTATTTT
>-|once|TRBV7-2|TRBJ2-7
CASSFGPGNLYEQYF
-
>TRBD1|-|TRBV19|TRBJ1-1
CAGSDRGGIKAFF
TGTGCCGGATCAGACAGGGGGGGGATAAAAGCTTTCTTT
>TRBD2|-|TRBV5-1|TRBJ2-7
CASSPGLANFYEQYF
TGCGCCAGCAGCCCGGGACTAGCGAACTTCTACGAGCAGTACTTC
>-|-|TRBV30|TRBJ2-5
CAWSKARGSSETQYF
TGTGCCTGGTCGAAGGCCAGGGGTTCGTCAGAGACCCAGTACTTC
>-|-|TRBV29-1|TRBJ2-5
CSSLKGDEQTQYF
TGCAGCTCCCTAAAAGGGGATGAGCAGACCCAGTACTTC
>TRBD1|-|TRBV5-6|TRBJ1-1
CASSRGRRTEAFF
TGTGCCAGCAGCAGGGGGCGGAGGACTGAAGCTTTCTTT
>-|-|TRBV5-1|TRBJ2-7
CASSLSSYEQYF
TGCGCCAGCAGCTTGTCGAGTTACGAGCAGTACTTC
>-|-|TRBV6-6|TRBJ1-5
CASSPGLNQPQHF
TGTGCCAGCAGTCCAGGGTTAAATCAGCCCCAGCATTTT
>-|few|TRBV28|TRBJ1-2
CASSQSLRGGYTF
TGTGCCAGCAGCCAAAGCCTCCGGGGTGGCTACACCTTC
>-|once|TRBV30|TRBJ1-6
CAWRQGYSPLHF
TGTGCCTGGAGGCAGGGATATTCACCCCTCCACTTT
>-|few|TRBV11-3|TRBJ1-1
CASSLGARNTEAFF
TGTGCCAGCAGCTTAGGGGCCAGAAACACTGAAGCTTTCTTT
>-|-|TRBV7-6|TRBJ2-6
CASSLVPGPVSGANVLTF
TGTGCCAGCAGCTTAGTTCCAGGCCCGGTCTCTGGGGCCAACGTCCTGACTTTC
>-|-|TRBV7-2|TRBJ2-7
CASSRGGRPTEQYF
TGTGCCAGCAGCAGGGGGGGTCGCCCTACCGAGCAGTACTTC
>-|-|TRBV6-6|TRBJ1-1
CASSYGEREAFF
TGTGCCAGCAGTTACGGAGAACGTGAAGCTTTCTTT
>-|-|TRBV4-2|TRBJ2-5
CASSQGRQADRETQYF
TGTGCCAGCAGCCAAGGACGACAGGCCGATAGGGAGACCCAGTACTTC
>TRBD2|-|TRBV5-4|TRBJ2-2
CASSLSGGWTGELFF
TGTGCCAGCAGCTTGTCGGGGGGGTGGACCGGGGAGCTGTTTTTT
>TRBD1|-|TRBV28|TRBJ2-3
CASTHLVGGQGSTDTQYF
TGTGCCAGCACCCACCTTGTCGGGGGACAGGGTAGCACAGATACGCAGTATTTT
>TRBD1|-|TRBV9|TRBJ2-6
CASSLGQGAGANVLTF
TGTGCCAGCAGCTTGGGACAGGGTGCTGGGGCCAACGTCCTGACTTTC
>TRBD1|once|TRBV7-9|TRBJ2-5
CASSLTGEGETQYF
TGTGCCAGCAGCCTGACAGGGGAAGGGGAGACCCAGTACTTC
>-|-|TRBV5-1|TRBJ2-3
CASSPTLSTDTQYF
TGCGCCAGCAGCCCTACCCTTAGCACAGATACGCAGTATTTT
>-|-|TRBV27|TRBJ1-2
CASSSTGLYGYTF
TGTGCCAGCAGTTCAACAGGCCTCTATGGCTACACCTTC